This T cell receptor (beta chain) was sequenced for a study of STAT5B mutations in CD4+ large granular lymphocyte leukemia. The study, taken as a whole, reports: TRBV06-family usage was enriched in top patient clones (8/27) versus controls (2/35). Main leukemic clonotypes were patient-specific, but about 26% appeared at low frequency elsewhere. CD4-sorted patient repertoires seemed more clonal than healthy CD4+ repertoires.

About this clone itself: Its antigen is undetermined.

Germline loops: CDR1 MNHEY, CDR2 SVGAGI. The V and J ends lost 5 bases and 2 bases, in that order; junction bases with no gene match: 5. The CDR3 totals 15 residues. Data came from immunoSEQ multiplex PCR; TCRdb stores just in-frame clones and leaves some out. This table holds approximately 30,000 clones, more than 70% found once. This TCR came from a human donor in good health. The chain carries TRBV6-5 and TRBJ2-1; 8 nucleotides agree with TRBD1. Sequencing input: CD4+ T cells from blood buffy coats. The CDR3 loop reads CASSLRQGTYNEQFF. In nucleotides, the CDR3 is TGTGCCAGCAGTCTAAGACAGGGGACCTACAATGAGCAGTTCTTC.